This is a list of T cell receptor beta chains from one sample in a study of blood T cell repertoires in COVID-19. Sequencing was performed with immunoSEQ multiplex PCR; in TCRdb, only in-frame clones are kept and a portion is missing. The sample has 240,000 or so clones, approximately 90% seen once. Source material: peripheral blood. The origin of the receptors is a man in his sixties who had recovered from COVID-19. Both conserved end residues are trimmed from each CDR3. Fields, in order: J gene, V gene, CDR3 protein.

TRBJ1-2 TRBV30 AWSDPRVHYGYT
TRBJ2-6 TRBV2 ASRLISGANVLT
TRBJ1-4 TRBV4-1 ASSQDPGRTEEKLF
TRBJ2-3 TRBV9 ASSPSHGGASDTQY
TRBJ2-7 TRBV18 ASSPPGWGGSYEQY
TRBJ1-1 TRBV6-5 ASSYKQATEAF
TRBJ1-5 TRBV2 ASGKTGGFGNQPQH
TRBJ2-7 TRBV10-3 AISDQTGGSYEQY
TRBJ2-1 TRBV10-3 AISPPGQGGHEQF
TRBJ2-5 TRBV7-9 ASSPTGGRETQY
TRBJ2-1 TRBV7-8 ASRRGRGLGEQF
TRBJ2-1 TRBV5-1 ASSLGTGGFNEQF
TRBJ2-1 TRBV5-1 ASSLNWDIRNEQF
TRBJ1-5 TRBV27 ASSASTGSSNQPQH
TRBJ2-6 TRBV2 ASSAGAGANVLT
TRBJ2-3 TRBV4-1 ASSQRTEGDTQY
TRBJ1-1 TRBV15 ATSSPDRVTEAF
TRBJ1-2 TRBV15 ATSRDPEHYGYT
TRBJ2-3 TRBV18 ASSLQGQRTDTQY
TRBJ1-2 TRBV12-5 ASGLSGVGAGYT
TRBJ2-6 TRBV24-1 ATSGREGPSGANVLT
TRBJ2-1 TRBV6-6 ASSYGGDGGNEQF
TRBJ2-2 TRBV5-1 ASSLGEVNTGELF
TRBJ1-3 TRBV6-5 ASSRPGISGNTIY
TRBJ1-5 TRBV19 ASRDRALGNQPQH
TRBJ2-5 TRBV4-2 ASSQALRGGFSETQY
TRBJ1-4 TRBV12-3/TRBV12-4 ASSSHRAEKLF
TRBJ2-2 TRBV4-2 ASSQSGTGDTGELF
TRBJ2-3 TRBV29-1 SVSWGLSTDTQY
TRBJ1-5 TRBV5-6 ASSLFGGNQPQH
TRBJ2-1 TRBV20-1 SARQSGEQF
TRBJ2-3 TRBV6-2/TRBV6-3 ASSYTGVTDTQY
TRBJ1-1 TRBV12-5 ASGDRVGGTEAF
TRBJ2-7 TRBV10-3 AIQGDYEQY
TRBJ1-5 TRBV28 ASSRQGSGNQPQH
TRBJ1-2 TRBV7-9 ASSLTELNYGYT
TRBJ1-2 TRBV4-1 ASSQDGGINYGYT
TRBJ1-2 TRBV7-9 ASSPLGTGGDYGYT
TRBJ2-4 TRBV5-1 ASSLGQGAAKNIQY
TRBJ2-2 TRBV12-5 ASGLVRGSGDTGELF
TRBJ2-3 TRBV2 ASSEMGEAGAVTDTQY
TRBJ2-3 TRBV7-2 ASSLSPRSQDTQY
TRBJ2-3 TRBV5-1 ASSPSPGYTDTQY
TRBJ1-2 TRBV10-3 AISTGGAEGYT